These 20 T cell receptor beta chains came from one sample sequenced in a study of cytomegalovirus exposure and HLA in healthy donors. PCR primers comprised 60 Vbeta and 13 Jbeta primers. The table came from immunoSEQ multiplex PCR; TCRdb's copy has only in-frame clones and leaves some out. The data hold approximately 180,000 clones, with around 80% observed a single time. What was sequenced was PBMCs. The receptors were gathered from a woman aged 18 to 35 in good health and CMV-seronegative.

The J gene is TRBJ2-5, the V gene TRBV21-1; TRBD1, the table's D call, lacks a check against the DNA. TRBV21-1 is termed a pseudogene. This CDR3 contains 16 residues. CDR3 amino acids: CASSINTGDRQETQYF. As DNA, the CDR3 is TGTGCCAGCAGCATTAATACAGGGGACCGACAAGAGACCCAGTACTTC.

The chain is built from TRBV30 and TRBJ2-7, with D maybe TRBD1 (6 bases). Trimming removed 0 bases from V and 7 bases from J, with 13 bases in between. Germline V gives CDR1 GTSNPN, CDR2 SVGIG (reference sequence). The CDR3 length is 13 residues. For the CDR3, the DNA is TGTGCCTGGAGTGTGGACAGCCGCTGGGAGCAGTACTTC. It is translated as CAWSVDSRWEQYF.

CDR3 sequence (DNA): TGTGCCACCAGCACTCGGGGCGGCAGGGGTTACGAGCAGTACTTC. Translating it yields CATSTRGGRGYEQYF. The chain employs TRBV15 and TRBJ2-7; maybe TRBD1 (6 bases). This CDR3 is built from 15 residues. Germline values: CDR1 LNHNV, CDR2 YYDKDF (reference sequence). The V end was cut by 4 bases, the J end by 4 bases, with 17 bases between. The variable domain in full, completed from reference TRBV15 and TRBJ2-7, reads DAMVIQNPRYQVTQFGKPVTLSCSQTLNHNVMYWYQQKSSQAPKLLFHYYDKDFNNEADTPDNFQSRRPNTSFCFLDIRSPGLGDTAMYLCATSTRGGRGYEQYFGPGTRLTVT.

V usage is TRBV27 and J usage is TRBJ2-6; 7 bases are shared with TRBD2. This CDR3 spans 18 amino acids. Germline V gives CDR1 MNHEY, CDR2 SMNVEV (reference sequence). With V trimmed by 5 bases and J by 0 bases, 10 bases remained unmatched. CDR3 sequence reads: CASSLLAGLLSGANVLTF. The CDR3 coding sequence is TGTGCCAGCAGTCTCTTAGCGGGTCTCCTCTCTGGGGCCAACGTCCTGACTTTC.

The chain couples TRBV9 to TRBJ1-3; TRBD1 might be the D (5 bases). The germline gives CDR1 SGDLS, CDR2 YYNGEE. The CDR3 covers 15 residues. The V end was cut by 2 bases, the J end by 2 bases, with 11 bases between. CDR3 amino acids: CASSVGRAAGNTIYF. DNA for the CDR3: TGTGCCAGCAGCGTTGGCAGGGCGGCTGGAAACACCATATATTTT.

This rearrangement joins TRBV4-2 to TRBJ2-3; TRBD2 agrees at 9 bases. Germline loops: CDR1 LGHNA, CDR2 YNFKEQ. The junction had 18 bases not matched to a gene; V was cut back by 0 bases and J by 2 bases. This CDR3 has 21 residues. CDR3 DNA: TGTGCCAGCAGCCAAGAGACTCTGCACGCGGGAGGGCCCTCGGCCACAGATACGCAGTATTTT. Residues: CASSQETLHAGGPSATDTQYF.

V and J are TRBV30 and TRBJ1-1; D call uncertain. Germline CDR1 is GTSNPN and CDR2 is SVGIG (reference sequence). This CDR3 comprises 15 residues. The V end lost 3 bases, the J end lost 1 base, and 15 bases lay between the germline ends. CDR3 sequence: CAWSAIPGPNTEAFF. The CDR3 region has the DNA TGTGCCTGGAGCGCCATCCCAGGTCCGAACACTGAAGCTTTCTTT.

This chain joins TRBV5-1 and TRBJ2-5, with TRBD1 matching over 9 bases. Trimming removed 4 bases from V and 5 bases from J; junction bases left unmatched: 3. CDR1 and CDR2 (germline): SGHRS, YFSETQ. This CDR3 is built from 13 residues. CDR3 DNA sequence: TGCGCCAGCAGCGGGACAGGGAAGGAGACCCAGTACTTC. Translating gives CASSGTGKETQYF.

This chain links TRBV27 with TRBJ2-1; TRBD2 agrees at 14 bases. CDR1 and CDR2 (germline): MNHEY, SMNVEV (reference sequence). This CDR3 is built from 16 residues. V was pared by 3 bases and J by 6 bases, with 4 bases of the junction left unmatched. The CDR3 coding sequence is TGTGCCAGCAGTTTCGGGGGACTAGCGGGAGTCAATGAGCAGTTCTTC. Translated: CASSFGGLAGVNEQFF.

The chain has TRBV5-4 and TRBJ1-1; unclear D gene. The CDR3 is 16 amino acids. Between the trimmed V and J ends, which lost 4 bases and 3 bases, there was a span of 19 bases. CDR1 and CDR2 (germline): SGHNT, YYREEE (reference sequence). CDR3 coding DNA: TGTGCCAGCAGCCCCACCCGGTGGTTAGATGACACTGAAGCTTTCTTT. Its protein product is CASSPTRWLDDTEAFF.

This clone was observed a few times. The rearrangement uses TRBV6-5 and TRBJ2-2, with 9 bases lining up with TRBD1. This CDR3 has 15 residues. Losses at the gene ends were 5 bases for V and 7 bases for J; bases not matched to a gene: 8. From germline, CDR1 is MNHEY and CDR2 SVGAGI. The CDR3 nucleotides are TGTGCCAGCAGTAAACAGGGGGCGCTTATCGGGGAGCTGTTTTTT. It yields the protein CASSKQGALIGELFF.

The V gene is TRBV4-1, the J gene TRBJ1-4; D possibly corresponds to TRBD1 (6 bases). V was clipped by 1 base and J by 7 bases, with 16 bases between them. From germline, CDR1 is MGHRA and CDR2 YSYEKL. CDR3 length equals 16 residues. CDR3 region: CASSQVGRGSPEKLFF. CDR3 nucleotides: TGCGCCAGCAGCCAAGTGGGTAGGGGGTCGCCTGAAAAACTGTTTTTT.

Here the CDR3 DNA reads TGTGCCAGCAGCTGGGGGACAGATGTAAACTATGGCTACACCTTC. It codes for CASSWGTDVNYGYTF. The rearrangement joins TRBV5-6 to TRBJ1-2; TRBD1 matches at 7 bases. This CDR3 contains 15 residues. V gave up 3 bases and J gave up 2 bases; unmatched junction bases: 7. In germline, CDR1 is SGHDT, CDR2 YYEEEE.

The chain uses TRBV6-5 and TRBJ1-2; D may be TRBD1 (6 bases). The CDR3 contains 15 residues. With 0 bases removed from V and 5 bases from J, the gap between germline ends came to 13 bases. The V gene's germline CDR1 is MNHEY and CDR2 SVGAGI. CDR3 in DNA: TGTGCCAGCAGTTACTCGAGTGGACAGCAATATGGCTACACCTTC. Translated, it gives CASSYSSGQQYGYTF.

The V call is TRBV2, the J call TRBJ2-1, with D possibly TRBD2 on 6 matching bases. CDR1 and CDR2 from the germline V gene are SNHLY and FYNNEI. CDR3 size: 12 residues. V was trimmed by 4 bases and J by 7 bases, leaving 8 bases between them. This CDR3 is CASSVGGNEQFF. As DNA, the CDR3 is TGTGCCAGCAGTGTCGGGGGTAATGAGCAGTTCTTC.

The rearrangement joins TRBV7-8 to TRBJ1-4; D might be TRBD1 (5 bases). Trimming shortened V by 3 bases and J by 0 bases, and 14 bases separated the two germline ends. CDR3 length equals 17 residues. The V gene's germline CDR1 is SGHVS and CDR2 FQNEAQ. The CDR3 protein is CASSFVDRPATNEKLFF. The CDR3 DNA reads TGTGCCAGCAGCTTCGTTGACAGACCTGCAACTAATGAAAAACTGTTTTTT.

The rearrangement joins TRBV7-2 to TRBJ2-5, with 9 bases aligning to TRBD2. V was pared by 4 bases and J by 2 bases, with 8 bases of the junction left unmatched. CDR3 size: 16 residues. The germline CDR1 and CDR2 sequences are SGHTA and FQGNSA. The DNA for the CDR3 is TGTGCCAGCAGCTCCGTTAGCGGGAGTATACAAGAGACCCAGTACTTC. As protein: CASSSVSGSIQETQYF.

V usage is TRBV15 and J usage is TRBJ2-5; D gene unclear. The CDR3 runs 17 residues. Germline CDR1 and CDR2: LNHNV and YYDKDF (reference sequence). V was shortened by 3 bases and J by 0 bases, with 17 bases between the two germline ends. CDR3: CATSSEAPLSDQETQYF. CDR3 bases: TGTGCCACCAGCAGCGAGGCCCCTCTAAGCGACCAAGAGACCCAGTACTTC.

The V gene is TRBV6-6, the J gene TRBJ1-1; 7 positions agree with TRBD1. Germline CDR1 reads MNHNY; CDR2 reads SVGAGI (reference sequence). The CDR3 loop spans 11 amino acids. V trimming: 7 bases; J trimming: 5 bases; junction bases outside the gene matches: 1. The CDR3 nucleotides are TGTGCCAGCATACAGGGGACTGAAGCTTTCTTT. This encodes CASIQGTEAFF.

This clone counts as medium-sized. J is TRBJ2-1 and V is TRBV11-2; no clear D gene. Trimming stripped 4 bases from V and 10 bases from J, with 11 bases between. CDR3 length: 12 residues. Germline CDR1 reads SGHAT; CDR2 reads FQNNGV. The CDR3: CASSSDISEQFF. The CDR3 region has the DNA TGTGCCAGCAGCTCTGACATTTCGGAGCAGTTCTTC.